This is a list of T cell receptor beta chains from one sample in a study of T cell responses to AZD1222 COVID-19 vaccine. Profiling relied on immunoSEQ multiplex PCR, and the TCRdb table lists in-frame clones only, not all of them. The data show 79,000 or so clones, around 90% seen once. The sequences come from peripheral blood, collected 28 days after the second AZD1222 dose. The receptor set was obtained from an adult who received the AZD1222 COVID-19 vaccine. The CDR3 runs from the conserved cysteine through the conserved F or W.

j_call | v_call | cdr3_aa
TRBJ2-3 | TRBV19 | CASSTYVRAYTSTDTQYF
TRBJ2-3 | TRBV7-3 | CASSLWGLSDTQYF
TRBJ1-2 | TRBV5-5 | CASSQIGQGSYGYTF
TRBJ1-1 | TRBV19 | CASQHPGGNTEAFF
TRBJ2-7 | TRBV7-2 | CASSSAGAGSNEQYF
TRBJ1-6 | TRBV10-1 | CASSESGNSPLHF
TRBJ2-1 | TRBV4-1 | CASSQDSGGFGDNEQFF
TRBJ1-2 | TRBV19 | CASSMRQGRYTF
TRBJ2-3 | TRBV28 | CASGGSTDTQYF
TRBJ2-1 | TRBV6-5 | CASSSRGQGLHEQFF
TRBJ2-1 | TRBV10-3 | CATNGRRYNEQFF
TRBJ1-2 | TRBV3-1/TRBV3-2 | CASSQEIQSTYGYTF
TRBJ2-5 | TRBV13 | CASRAPGLGKTQYF
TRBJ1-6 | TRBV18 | CASSAQGIRSPLHF
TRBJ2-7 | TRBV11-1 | CASAPGLGSSYEQYF
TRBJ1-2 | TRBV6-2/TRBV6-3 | CASSSINYGYTF
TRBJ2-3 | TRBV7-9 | CASSLLLAGVADTQYF
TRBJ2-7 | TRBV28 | CASSLVGTGDYEQYF
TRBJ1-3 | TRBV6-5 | CASSSGQGSSGNTIYF
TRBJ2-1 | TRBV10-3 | CAISNRVHEQFF
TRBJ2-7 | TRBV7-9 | CASSRPGQGVGSYEQYF
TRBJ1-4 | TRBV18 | CASSPQEKGEKLFF
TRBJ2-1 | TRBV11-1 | CASSEAGTSRLF
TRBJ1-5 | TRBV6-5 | CASLYREQQPQHF
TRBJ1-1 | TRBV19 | CASSMSQQNTEAFF
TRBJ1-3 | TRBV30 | CAWSVSGNTIYF
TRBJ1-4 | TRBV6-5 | CASSFEGFATNEKLFF
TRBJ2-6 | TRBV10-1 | CARTGIVRGANVLTF
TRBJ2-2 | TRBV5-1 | CASSLGQGSTGELFF
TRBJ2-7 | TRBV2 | CASRDRAYEQYF
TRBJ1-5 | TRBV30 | CAWRAAGNQPQHF
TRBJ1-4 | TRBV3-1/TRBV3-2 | CASSQDGAATNEKLFF
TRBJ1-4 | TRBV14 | CASSQGQGATNEKLFF
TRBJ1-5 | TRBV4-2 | CASSQERITGIGVEGNQPQHF
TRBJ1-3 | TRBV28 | CASTIQTGGNTIYF
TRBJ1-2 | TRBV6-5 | CASSYSTQGHGYTF
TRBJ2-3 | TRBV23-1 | CASSQTIQKRGSTDTQYF
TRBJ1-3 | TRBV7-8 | CASSLFGNTIYF
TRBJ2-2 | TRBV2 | CASNPREAGELFF
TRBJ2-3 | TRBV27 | CASSSTGTSTDTQYF
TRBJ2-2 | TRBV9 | CASSVSLAGSGELFF
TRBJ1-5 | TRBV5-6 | CASSLGGSSNQPQHF
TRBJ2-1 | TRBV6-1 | CASSEMFNNEQFF
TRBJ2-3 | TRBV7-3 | CASSLPTSGASTDTQYF
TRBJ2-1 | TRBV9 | CASSVGTSGYEQFF
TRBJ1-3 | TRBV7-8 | CASSLGWGSAGNTIYF
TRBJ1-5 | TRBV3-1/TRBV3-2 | CASSQDWGQGRQPQHF
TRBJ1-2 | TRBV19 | CASSITWQGGYTF
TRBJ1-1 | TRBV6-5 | CASKVWKNTEAFF